Presented here are 5 T cell receptor beta chains from one specimen sequenced in a study of T-cell reconstitution after alpha-beta-depleted transplantation in children. Unique molecular identifiers tagged the TCRbeta library. MiXCR was run by TCRdb on the PCR reads, yielding one entry per CDR3 protein. The sample lists about 100,000 distinct CDR3 sequences; around 6.4% were seen once. The specimen was PBMCs, mostly from graft donor cells, collected 360 days after TCRalphabeta/CD19-depleted stem cell transplant. The receptor set was obtained from a male patient under 10 years old who had a stem cell transplant for acute lymphoblastic leukemia, so the T cells may come from the graft donor.

The table lists this clonotype with a few counts. This chain uses TRBV7-9 with TRBJ2-2; TRBD1 is a possible D gene (6 bases). Germline V gene lookup returns CDR1 SEHNR and CDR2 FQNEAQ (reference sequence). V lost 6 bases to trimming and J lost 1 base, with 6 bases between them. The CDR3 spans 13 residues. CDR3 nucleotide sequence: TGTGCCAGCAGACAGGGGAACACCGGGGAGCTGTTTTTT. It codes for CASRQGNTGELFF.

The J gene is TRBJ2-7, the V gene TRBV10-3; D perhaps matches TRBD2 (5 bases). Per the germline V gene, CDR1 is ENHRY and CDR2 is SYGVKD. The ends were cut back, 3 bases at V and 5 bases at J, with 14 bases in the middle. The CDR3 runs 14 residues. The CDR3 DNA reads as TGTGCCATCAGTGACCCCGGAGGTCCCAACGAGCAGTACTTC. Its translation is CAISDPGGPNEQYF.

This clonotype was counted ten times or more. The chain has TRBV30 and TRBJ1-1, with D maybe TRBD1 (5 bases). This CDR3 contains 17 residues. Looked up from germline, CDR1 is GTSNPN and CDR2 is SVGIG (reference sequence). Trimming took off 0 bases at V and 0 bases at J, with 17 bases between the two ends. The CDR3 loop is CAWSVYIGGGMNTEAFF. DNA of the CDR3: TGTGCCTGGAGTGTCTATATCGGGGGGGGAATGAACACTGAAGCTTTCTTT.

This clonotype was picked up many times. The V gene is TRBV4-3, the J gene TRBJ1-2; no clear D. V was pared by 0 bases and J by 5 bases, with 7 bases between. CDR1 LGHNA and CDR2 YSLEER come from the germline V gene. The CDR3 runs to 13 residues. CDR3 region: CASSQDWRYGYTF. For the CDR3, the DNA is TGCGCCAGCAGCCAAGATTGGAGGTATGGCTACACCTTC.

This clonotype was counted ten times or more. The gene calls are TRBV29-1 and TRBJ2-1; D is undetermined. The length of the CDR3 is 11 residues. Trimming removed 5 bases from V and 7 bases from J, with 9 bases in between. The V gene's germline CDR1 is SQVTM and CDR2 ANQGSEA. CDR3 bases: TGCAGCGTTCGACCTCGTAATGAGCAGTTCTTC. Encoded protein: CSVRPRNEQFF.